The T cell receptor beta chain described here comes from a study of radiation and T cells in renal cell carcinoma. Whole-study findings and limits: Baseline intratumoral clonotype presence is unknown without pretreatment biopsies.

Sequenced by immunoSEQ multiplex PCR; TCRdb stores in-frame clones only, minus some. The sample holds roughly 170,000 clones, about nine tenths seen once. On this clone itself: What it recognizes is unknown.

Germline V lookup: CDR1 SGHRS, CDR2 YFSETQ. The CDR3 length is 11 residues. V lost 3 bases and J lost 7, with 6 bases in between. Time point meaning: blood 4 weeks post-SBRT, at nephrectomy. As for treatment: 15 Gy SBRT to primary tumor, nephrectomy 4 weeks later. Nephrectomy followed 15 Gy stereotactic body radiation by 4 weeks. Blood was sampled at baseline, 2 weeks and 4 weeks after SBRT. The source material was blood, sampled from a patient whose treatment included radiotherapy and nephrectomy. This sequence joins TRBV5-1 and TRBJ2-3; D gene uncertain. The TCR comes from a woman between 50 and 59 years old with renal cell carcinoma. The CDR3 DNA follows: TGCGCCAGCAGCTCCCTGAATACGCAGTATTTT. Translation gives CASSSLNTQYF.